This T cell receptor beta chain stems from a study of OX40 agonist ivuxolimab in advanced cancers. The study's findings and limits: More expanded clones were found, on average, in CD8+ than in CD4+ T cells. Partial responders at 0.1-3.0 mg/kg showed near-lowest clonal expansion.

Germline values: CDR1 LNHDA, CDR2 SQIVND (reference sequence). Trimming pared 5 bases from V and 0 bases from J, leaving 24 bases between. The CDR3 runs to 19 residues. Excluded were patients having autoimmune disease history or systemic immunosuppression. Blood got drawn at baseline, again on cycle 4 day 1, and then on cycle 7 day 1. TCRdb's table, derived via immunoSEQ multiplex PCR, lists solely in-frame clones and lacks some. Found here are about 46,000 clones, around nine tenths of them singletons; the top ten hold 14%. Turning to this clone: What it binds is not known.

The receptor was isolated from an adult with an advanced solid tumor such as melanoma, head and neck, liver or kidney cancer. The chain combines TRBV19 with TRBJ2-3; D possibly matches TRBD1 or TRBD2 (6 bases each). The sample consisted of CD4+ or CD8+ T cells sorted from blood, taken in a trial of the OX40 agonist ivuxolimab. As DNA, the CDR3 is TGTGCCAGTAGTGCCCCTCACGGGGGCAACCTTGGGAGCACAGATACGCAGTATTTT. This codes for CASSAPHGGNLGSTDTQYF.